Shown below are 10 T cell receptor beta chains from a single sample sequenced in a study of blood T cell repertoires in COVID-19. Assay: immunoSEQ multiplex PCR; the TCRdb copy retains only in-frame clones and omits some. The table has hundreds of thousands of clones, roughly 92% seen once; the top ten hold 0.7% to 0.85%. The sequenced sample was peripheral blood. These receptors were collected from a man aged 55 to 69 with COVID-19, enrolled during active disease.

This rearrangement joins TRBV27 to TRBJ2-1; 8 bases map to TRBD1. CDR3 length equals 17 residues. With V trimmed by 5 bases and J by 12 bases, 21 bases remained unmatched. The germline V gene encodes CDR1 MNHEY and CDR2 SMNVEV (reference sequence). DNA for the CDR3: TGTGCCAGCAGTCCGAGTCCCGGGACAGGTATTGTAGTTCTGCAGTTCTTC. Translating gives CASSPSPGTGIVVLQFF.

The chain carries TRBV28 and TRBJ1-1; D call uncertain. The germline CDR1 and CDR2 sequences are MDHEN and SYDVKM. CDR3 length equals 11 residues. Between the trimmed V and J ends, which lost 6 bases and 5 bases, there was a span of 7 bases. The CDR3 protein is CASREGTEAFF. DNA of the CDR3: TGTGCCAGCAGAGAGGGTACTGAAGCTTTCTTT.

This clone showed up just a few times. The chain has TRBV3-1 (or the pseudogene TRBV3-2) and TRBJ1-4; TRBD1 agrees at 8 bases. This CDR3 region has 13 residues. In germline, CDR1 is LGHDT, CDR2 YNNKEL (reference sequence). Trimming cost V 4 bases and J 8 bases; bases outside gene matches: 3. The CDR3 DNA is TGTGCCAGCAGCCCCCGGACAGGGGAAAAACTGTTTTTT. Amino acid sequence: CASSPRTGEKLFF.

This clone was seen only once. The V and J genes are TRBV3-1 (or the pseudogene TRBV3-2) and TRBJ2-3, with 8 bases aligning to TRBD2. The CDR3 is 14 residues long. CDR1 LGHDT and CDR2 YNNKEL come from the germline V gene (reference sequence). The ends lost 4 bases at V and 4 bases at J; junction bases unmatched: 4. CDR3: CASSLSGIADTQYF. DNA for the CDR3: TGTGCCAGCAGCCTTAGCGGGATTGCAGATACGCAGTATTTT.

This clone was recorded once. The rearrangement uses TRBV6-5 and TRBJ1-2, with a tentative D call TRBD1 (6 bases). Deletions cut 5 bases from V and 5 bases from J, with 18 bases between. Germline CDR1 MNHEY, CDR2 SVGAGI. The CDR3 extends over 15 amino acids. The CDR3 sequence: CASSTALGAGYGYTF. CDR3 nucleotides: TGTGCCAGCAGTACCGCGTTGGGGGCAGGATATGGCTACACCTTC.

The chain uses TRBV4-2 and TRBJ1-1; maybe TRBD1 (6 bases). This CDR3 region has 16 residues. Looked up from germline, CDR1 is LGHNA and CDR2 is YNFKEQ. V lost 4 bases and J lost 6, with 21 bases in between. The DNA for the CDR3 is TGTGCCAGCAGCCCTTCTCTCGCGGGGGCGGCCGCTGAAGCTTTCTTT. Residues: CASSPSLAGAAAEAFF.

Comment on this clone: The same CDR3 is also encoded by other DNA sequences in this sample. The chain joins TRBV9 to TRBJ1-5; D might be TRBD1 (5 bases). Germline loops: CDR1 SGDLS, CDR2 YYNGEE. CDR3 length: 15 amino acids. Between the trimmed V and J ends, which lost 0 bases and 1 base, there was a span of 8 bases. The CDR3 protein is CASSVGGRSNQPQHF. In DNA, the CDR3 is TGTGCCAGCAGCGTAGGGGGGAGGAGCAATCAGCCCCAGCATTTT.

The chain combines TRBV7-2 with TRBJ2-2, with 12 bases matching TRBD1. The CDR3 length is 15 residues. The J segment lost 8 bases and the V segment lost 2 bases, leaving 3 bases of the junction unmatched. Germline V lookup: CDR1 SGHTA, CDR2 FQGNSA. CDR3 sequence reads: CASSLLGQGAGELFF. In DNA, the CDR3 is TGTGCCAGCAGCTTATTGGGACAGGGGGCTGGGGAGCTGTTTTTT.

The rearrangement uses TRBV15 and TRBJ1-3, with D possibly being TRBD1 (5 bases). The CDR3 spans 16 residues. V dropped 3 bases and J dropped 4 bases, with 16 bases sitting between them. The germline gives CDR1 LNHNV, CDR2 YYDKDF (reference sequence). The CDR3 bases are TGTGCCACCAGCAGGGGGGGAGAGGCAGCCGGAAACACCATATATTTT. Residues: CATSRGGEAAGNTIYF.

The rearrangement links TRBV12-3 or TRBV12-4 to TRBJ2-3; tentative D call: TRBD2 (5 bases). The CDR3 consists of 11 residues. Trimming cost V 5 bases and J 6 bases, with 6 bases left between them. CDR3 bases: TGTGCCAGCAGTAGGAGGGATACGCAGTATTTT. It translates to CASSRRDTQYF.